Presented here are 24 T cell receptor beta chains from one specimen sequenced in a study of T cells expressing NK-cell markers. TCRdb reprocessed the 5' RACE reads, keeping one entry per CDR3 protein, no DNA. The sample's table shows 200,000 to 300,000 distinct CDR3 sequences. Sequencing was performed on blood T cells: a sorted CD56 or NKG2C T cell subset, CD4+ or CD8+ T cells, or bulk PBMC T cells (not recorded which). The receptors derive from a man younger than 30 in good health.

The rearrangement links TRBV5-1 to TRBJ2-2; TCRdb lists TRBD1, though no DNA is available to test this call. CDR1 SGHRS and CDR2 YFSETQ come from the germline V gene. The CDR3 totals 15 residues. The CDR3 sequence is CASSSGPPDTGELFF.

V is TRBV5-1 and J is TRBJ2-2; with no DNA, the TCRdb D assignment of TRBD2 cannot be verified. Per germline, CDR1 SGHRS and CDR2 YFSETQ. The CDR3 sequence is 15 residues long. This CDR3 is CASANGLAGAGELFF.

This chain uses TRBV29-1 with TRBJ2-2; TCRdb's assignment of TRBD2 cannot be checked, as there is no DNA. This CDR3 has 13 amino acids. Germline V CDR1 and CDR2: SQVTM, ANQGSEA. The CDR3 region is CSVAGVRTGELFF.

The chain carries TRBV4-3 and TRBJ1-1. The germline V gene encodes CDR1 LGHNA and CDR2 YSLEER. The CDR3 is made up of 14 amino acids. CDR3 region: CASSQQGGGTEAFF.

The rearrangement uses TRBV20-1 and TRBJ1-4; TCRdb outputs TRBD1, but without DNA this stays unchecked. Germline V gene data show CDR1 as DFQATT and CDR2 as SNEGSKA (reference sequence). The length of the CDR3 is 14 residues. The CDR3 spells CSARRDMGGEKLFF.

The chain carries TRBV15 and TRBJ2-3; TCRdb proposes TRBD2, but this gene call is untestable without DNA. The CDR3 runs to 12 residues. The germline V gene encodes CDR1 LNHNV and CDR2 YYDKDF (reference sequence). Here the CDR3 reads CATGRETDTQYF.

CDR3: CATSGVNYGTF. The chain uses TRBV24-1 and TRBJ1-2. Germline CDR1 and CDR2: KGHDR and SFDVKD. The CDR3 covers 11 residues.

The gene calls are TRBV24-1 and TRBJ2-1; checking the TCRdb D call of TRBD2 is not possible without DNA. The CDR3 spans 17 residues. Germline CDR1 and CDR2: KGHDR and SFDVKD. The CDR3 is CATSDQRGTRGSDEQFF.

CDR3 region: CASSLLGQGATNEKLFF. J is TRBJ1-4 and V is TRBV27; TCRdb's assignment of TRBD1 cannot be checked, as there is no DNA. Germline CDR1 reads MNHEY; CDR2 reads SMNVEV (reference sequence). The CDR3 length is 17 residues.

This sequence joins TRBV6-5 and TRBJ2-2. The CDR3 sequence is 15 residues long. Germline-derived CDR1 and CDR2 are MNHEY and SVGAGI. The CDR3 reads CASSYSRSSTGELFF.

The chain has TRBV6-1 and TRBJ1-2. The CDR3 is 14 amino acids. Per the germline V gene, CDR1 is MNHNS and CDR2 is SASEGT. CDR3 region: CASSKGISNYGYTF.

This chain connects TRBV20-1 to TRBJ2-5. The CDR3 is 11 amino acids. CDR1 is DFQATT and CDR2 is SNEGSKA in the germline V gene (reference sequence). The CDR3 is CSATTKETQYF.

J is TRBJ2-1 and V is TRBV20-1; TCRdb picks TRBD1, but there is no DNA to check that call. Germline V gene sequence: CDR1 DFQATT, CDR2 SNEGSKA (reference sequence). The CDR3 consists of 16 residues. The CDR3 loop is CSAGPLQGKLRNEQFF.

V gene TRBV5-1 combines with J gene TRBJ2-1; TCRdb names TRBD2, which stays unverified in the absence of DNA. This CDR3 region has 15 residues. Germline CDR1 reads SGHRS; CDR2 reads YFSETQ. CDR3 sequence: CASSFSGGKPNEQFF.

The rearrangement links TRBV2 to TRBJ2-5; TCRdb's D gene call, TRBD2, goes unchecked for lack of DNA. The CDR3 covers 13 residues. Germline V CDR1 and CDR2: SNHLY, FYNNEI. This CDR3 reads CASSELRDKTQYF. Combining the CDR3 with reference TRBV2 and TRBJ2-5 gives the whole variable domain EPEVTQTPSHQVTQMGQEVILRCVPISNHLYFYWYRQILGQKVEFLVSFYNNEISEKSEIFDDQFSVERPDGSNFTLKIRSTKLEDSAMYFCASSELRDKTQYFGPGTRLLVL.

Here the CDR3 reads CASRTGVAGGRDQETQYF. The chain joins TRBV6-1 to TRBJ2-5; TCRdb gives TRBD2 as the D gene, but with no DNA this cannot be confirmed. The CDR3 covers 18 residues. Germline CDR1 MNHNS, CDR2 SASEGT.

The chain recombines TRBV11-2 with TRBJ2-1; TCRdb's D call of TRBD2 is untestable without DNA. The CDR3 loop spans 20 amino acids. The V gene's germline CDR1 is SGHAT and CDR2 FQNNGV. CDR3 region: CASSSRGGKRDIRSYNEQFF.

This chain joins TRBV12-3 or TRBV12-4 and TRBJ1-1. This CDR3 region has 13 residues. The chain's CDR3 is CASSPLQSTEAFF.

This chain joins TRBV5-5 and TRBJ2-5; TCRdb's D call of TRBD2 is untestable without DNA. Germline assignment: CDR1 SGHKS and CDR2 YYEKEE (reference sequence). This CDR3 is built from 15 residues. CDR3: CASSAAIWGRETQYF.

The genes are TRBV6-5 and TRBJ2-7. Germline V gives CDR1 MNHEY, CDR2 SVGAGI. This CDR3 has 14 residues. CDR3 protein: CASSYSGRSYEQYF.

This rearrangement joins TRBV12-3 or TRBV12-4 to TRBJ1-2. This CDR3 region has 13 residues. CDR3 protein: CASSLPRHYGYTF.

The V gene is TRBV10-3, the J gene TRBJ2-6; checking the TCRdb D call of TRBD1 is not possible without DNA. The length of the CDR3 is 18 residues. Germline assignment: CDR1 ENHRY and CDR2 SYGVKD. The CDR3 sequence is CAISGPGTGVSGANVLTF.

The V call is TRBV30, the J call TRBJ2-7; the D call from TCRdb, TRBD2, cannot be confirmed without DNA. Germline V gives CDR1 GTSNPN, CDR2 SVGIG (reference sequence). The CDR3 totals 14 residues. The CDR3 protein is CAGTSGGNPYEQYF.

This chain uses TRBV2 with TRBJ2-1. From germline, CDR1 is SNHLY and CDR2 FYNNEI. The CDR3 sequence is 17 residues long. The CDR3 spells CASSVSGLVREDNEQFF.